A selection of T cell receptor beta chains follows, all from one sample in a study of beta chain features in type 1 diabetes. Assay: immunoSEQ multiplex PCR; the TCRdb copy retains only in-frame clones and omits some. The sample has 400,000 or so clones; 10% to 15% are singletons. Input material: naive CD4+ T cells from blood. These receptors came from a woman aged 18-29 years with type 1 diabetes. Each CDR3 is given with its conserved first and last residue. Fields, in order: D gene, J gene, clone size, V gene, CDR3 DNA, CDR3 protein. D genes are given only for firm matches. Size is omitted from some rows. Given values are once, few, many or a class for expanded clones.

D: TRBD2; J: TRBJ2-4; size: few; V: TRBV6-1; DNA: TGTGCCAGCAGTGGCAGGACTAGCGGGACCCAGTGGGACATTCAGTACTTC; CDR3: CASSGRTSGTQWDIQYF
D: TRBD2; J: TRBJ2-5; size: few; V: TRBV7-9; DNA: TGTGCCAGCAGCCGATCTAGCGGACCCCAAGAGACCCAGTACTTC; CDR3: CASSRSSGPQETQYF
D: -; J: TRBJ2-7; size: few; V: TRBV2; DNA: TGTGCCAGCAGTGGGGGCAGGACCTTATACGAGCAGTACTTC; CDR3: CASSGGRTLYEQYF
D: -; J: TRBJ1-6; size: -; V: TRBV2; DNA: TGTGCCAGCAGGGGGAGGAGGGATTCACCCCTCCACTTT; CDR3: CASRGRRDSPLHF
D: TRBD1; J: TRBJ1-5; size: -; V: TRBV11-2; DNA: TGTGCCAGCAGCCTGGACAGGGATCAGCCCCAGCATTTT; CDR3: CASSLDRDQPQHF
D: TRBD2; J: TRBJ2-1; size: -; V: TRBV4-3; DNA: TGCGCCAGCAGCCATGAGAATAGCGGGACGCCCTTAGATGAGCAGTTCTTC; CDR3: CASSHENSGTPLDEQFF
D: -; J: TRBJ2-1; size: few; V: TRBV7-2; DNA: TGTGCCAGTTCCGGGGGAGTTGTCAATGAGCAGTTCTTC; CDR3: CASSGGVVNEQFF
D: TRBD2; J: TRBJ2-7; size: -; V: TRBV6-5; DNA: TGTGCCAGCAGCCCGAGGACTAGCGGGGCCTACGAGCAGTACTTC; CDR3: CASSPRTSGAYEQYF
D: -; J: TRBJ2-1; size: few; V: TRBV20-1; DNA: TGCAGTGCCCGGACTCCCAATGAGCAGTTCTTC; CDR3: CSARTPNEQFF
D: TRBD2; J: TRBJ2-4; size: few; V: TRBV5-4; DNA: TGTGCCAGCAGCGGTCCGGGGAGGGACATTCAGTACTTC; CDR3: CASSGPGRDIQYF
D: -; J: TRBJ2-3; size: -; V: TRBV5-1; DNA: TGCGCCAGCAGCTTGGTTCCCGAGGGAGATACGCAGTATTTT; CDR3: CASSLVPEGDTQYF
D: -; J: TRBJ2-3; size: -; V: TRBV11-2; DNA: TGTGCCAGCAGCCCCCTCGGGGCGCAGTATTTT; CDR3: CASSPLGAQYF
D: -; J: TRBJ1-5; size: few; V: TRBV18; DNA: TGTGCCAGCTCACCTGGCAGGGATCAGCCCCAGCATTTT; CDR3: CASSPGRDQPQHF
D: -; J: TRBJ2-7; size: -; V: TRBV11-2; DNA: TGTGCCAGCAGCTCGCGGTTTTACGAGCAGTACTTC; CDR3: CASSSRFYEQYF
D: TRBD1; J: TRBJ1-2; size: -; V: TRBV4-1; DNA: TGCGCCAGCAGCCAAGATGGGGACAGGGTCGGCTACACCTTC; CDR3: CASSQDGDRVGYTF
D: TRBD2; J: TRBJ2-5; size: -; V: TRBV11-2; DNA: TGTGCCAGCAGCCCCCTAAAGTCTAGCGGGAGAGACCAAGAGACCCAGTACTTC; CDR3: CASSPLKSSGRDQETQYF
D: -; J: TRBJ1-4; size: -; V: TRBV5-1; DNA: TGCGCCAGCAGCACCGGACAGTCCTTCCGTGAAAAACTGTTTTTT; CDR3: CASSTGQSFREKLFF
D: -; J: TRBJ2-7; size: -; V: TRBV5-6; DNA: TGTGCCAGCAGCTTCGCCAGGACAAACTACGAGCAGTACTTC; CDR3: CASSFARTNYEQYF
D: TRBD2; J: TRBJ2-5; size: -; V: TRBV5-1; DNA: TGCGCCAGCAGCTTGGTCCTAGCGGGAGAGACCCAGTACTTC; CDR3: CASSLVLAGETQYF
D: TRBD1; J: TRBJ2-3; size: -; V: TRBV18; DNA: TGTGCCAGCTCACCACGTAGGACAGGGGGGATAGATACGCAGTATTTT; CDR3: CASSPRRTGGIDTQYF